Presented here are 24 T cell receptor beta chains from one specimen sequenced in a study of blood T cell repertoires in COVID-19. The repertoire was sequenced with immunoSEQ multiplex PCR; TCRdb's copy has only in-frame clones and lacks some. The sample consists of 150,000 or so clones, less than 85% of them appearing once. The sequenced sample was peripheral blood. The receptors shown here come from a woman aged 55-70 years with COVID-19, enrolled during active disease.

This clone was counted many times. This rearrangement joins TRBV29-1 to TRBJ2-7; maybe TRBD2 (7 bases). The CDR3 is 14 amino acids. V gave up 6 bases and J gave up 2 bases, with 17 bases separating them. CDR1 SQVTM and CDR2 ANQGSEA come from the germline V gene. CDR3 in amino acids: CSVGGPEFTYEQYF. CDR3 sequence (DNA): TGCAGCGTCGGGGGGCCAGAGTTTACCTACGAGCAGTACTTC.

The V and J genes are TRBV28 and TRBJ2-5; maybe TRBD1 (6 bases). Germline CDR1 is MDHEN and CDR2 is SYDVKM. This CDR3 is 15 amino acids long. The germline V and J ends were trimmed by 7 bases and 4 bases, with 19 bases remaining between them. The CDR3 here is CASTRISRGGETQYF. CDR3 sequence (DNA): TGTGCCAGCACCCGAATATCCAGAGGGGGAGAGACCCAGTACTTC.

In its sample, this clone was seen a few times. The rearrangement links TRBV27 to TRBJ2-3; 7 bases map to TRBD1. Germline values: CDR1 MNHEY, CDR2 SMNVEV (reference sequence). J was trimmed by 2 bases and V by 8 bases; bases with no gene match: 13. The CDR3 extends over 16 amino acids. CDR3 in amino acids: CASVGSRQGNTDTQYF. CDR3 in DNA: TGTGCCAGCGTCGGAAGCCGACAGGGAAACACAGATACGCAGTATTTT.

This chain links TRBV7-2 with TRBJ1-6; D remains ambiguous. This CDR3 has 14 residues. Trimming cost V 5 bases and J 5 bases, with 10 bases left between them. Germline V gene data show CDR1 as SGHTA and CDR2 as FQGNSA. The CDR3 region has the DNA TGTGCCAGCAGCCTTAGGAGCCATAATTCACCCCTCCACTTT. As protein: CASSLRSHNSPLHF.

The rearrangement joins TRBV3-1 (or the pseudogene TRBV3-2) to TRBJ2-2, with TRBD1 as a possible D gene (6 bases). V lost 4 bases and J lost 5, with 11 bases in between. This CDR3 contains 14 residues. Germline lookup yields CDR1 LGHDT and CDR2 YNNKEL (reference sequence). The chain's CDR3 is CASSPGTFTGELFF. The DNA of the CDR3 is TGTGCCAGCAGCCCGGGGACATTTACCGGGGAGCTGTTTTTT.

The chain links TRBV5-4 to TRBJ2-7; TRBD1 aligns across 9 bases. There are 13 residues in the CDR3. Trimming took 0 bases from V and 6 from J; bases not matched to a gene: 1. Germline-derived CDR1 and CDR2 are SGHNT and YYREEE (reference sequence). This CDR3 reads CASSLGTGAEQYF. The CDR3 DNA sequence: TGTGCCAGCAGCTTGGGGACAGGGGCCGAGCAGTACTTC.

The chain has TRBV19 and TRBJ1-1; 7 nucleotides agree with TRBD1. The CDR3 totals 15 residues. J was trimmed by 1 base and V by 6 bases; bases with no gene match: 8. Germline CDR1 LNHDA, CDR2 SQIVND (reference sequence). Written as DNA, the CDR3 is TGTGCCAGTAGCGTAAACAGGGGAACGAACACTGAAGCTTTCTTT. As protein: CASSVNRGTNTEAFF.

This rearrangement joins TRBV5-1 to TRBJ2-7; possible D gene TRBD1, 5 bases. Trimming removed 0 bases at V and 6 bases at J, with 13 bases between. The CDR3 extends over 14 amino acids. Germline assignment: CDR1 SGHRS and CDR2 YFSETQ. In nucleotides, the CDR3 is TGCGCCAGCAGCTTGGAGGGTGCAGGGTCCGAGCAGTACTTC. The encoded protein is CASSLEGAGSEQYF.

The chain combines TRBV7-3 with TRBJ2-2, with D perhaps matching TRBD1 (5 bases). CDR3 length equals 15 residues. V was cut by 2 bases and J by 0 bases, with 7 bases left in between. CDR1 and CDR2 (germline): SGHTA, FQGTGA. The CDR3 sequence is CASSLARANTGELFF. The CDR3, as DNA: TGTGCCAGCAGCTTAGCCAGGGCGAACACCGGGGAGCTGTTTTTT.

The chain recombines TRBV7-3 with TRBJ2-5; 9 bases align to TRBD1. Germline-derived CDR1 and CDR2 are SGHTA and FQGTGA. V lost 5 bases to trimming and J lost 5 bases; unmatched junction nucleotides: 6. The CDR3 extends over 14 amino acids. The CDR3 is CASSATGGAETQYF. For the CDR3, the DNA is TGTGCCAGCAGCGCAACAGGGGGCGCCGAGACCCAGTACTTC.

The chain is built from TRBV30 and TRBJ1-1; possible D gene TRBD1, 5 bases. Per the germline V gene, CDR1 is GTSNPN and CDR2 is SVGIG (reference sequence). The CDR3 has 12 amino acids. V was trimmed by 4 bases and J by 1 base, leaving 7 bases between them. CDR3 nucleotide sequence: TGTGCCTGGAATCAGGGGAACACTGAAGCTTTCTTT. The encoded protein is CAWNQGNTEAFF.

The chain employs TRBV15 and TRBJ2-3, with TRBD2 identical over 9 bases. V lost 5 bases, J lost 2 bases, and 11 bases stayed unmatched. The CDR3 contains 17 residues. The germline V gene has CDR1 LNHNV and CDR2 YYDKDF (reference sequence). This chain's CDR3 is CATSGSGRSPLTDTQYF. The CDR3 nucleotides read TGTGCCACCAGCGGGAGCGGGAGGTCCCCCCTCACAGATACGCAGTATTTT.

J is TRBJ2-3 and V is TRBV5-4; D perhaps matches TRBD2 (5 bases). CDR1 is SGHNT, CDR2 YYREEE, per germline (reference sequence). The V end lost 3 bases, the J end lost 6 bases, and 11 bases lay between the germline ends. The CDR3 is 13 amino acids. CDR3: CASSSPPGDTQYF. The CDR3 DNA reads as TGTGCCAGCAGCTCGCCACCGGGGGATACGCAGTATTTT.

The genes are TRBV5-1 and TRBJ2-7, with 9 bases that match TRBD2. Germline CDR1 is SGHRS and CDR2 is YFSETQ. The CDR3 has 15 amino acids. The trim removed 2 bases at V and 3 bases at J, leaving 6 bases unmatched. CDR3 bases: TGCGCCAGCAGCTTTCTAGCGGGGAATGACTACGAGCAGTACTTC. Amino acids: CASSFLAGNDYEQYF.

This clone turned up a few times. One junction end does not reproduce the germline sequence, and a read error may be involved. The chain uses TRBV7-7 and TRBJ2-2, with 7 bases matching TRBD2. Germline V gene lookup returns CDR1 SSHAT and CDR2 FNYEAQ (reference sequence). The CDR3 spans 18 residues. The CDR3, as DNA: TGTGCTAGCAGCTCGAGGGTTACGGGAGGCCTGGACACCGGGGAGCTGTTTTTT. The encoded protein is CASSSRVTGGLDTGELFF.

The V and J genes are TRBV11-2 and TRBJ2-2; 7 bases are shared with TRBD2. The CDR3 consists of 14 residues. Germline V gene lookup returns CDR1 SGHAT and CDR2 FQNNGV. After removal of 2 bases from V and 4 bases from J, the junction contained 1 base not matched to a gene. The CDR3 coding sequence is TGTGCCAGCAGCTTAACGGGAGGCACCGGGGAGCTGTTTTTT. Encoded protein: CASSLTGGTGELFF.

This clone has just a few counts. V gene TRBV7-2 combines with J gene TRBJ1-1; 8 bases line up with TRBD1. The CDR3 runs to 15 residues. V was clipped by 5 bases and J by 1 base; unmatched bases: 6. Germline V CDR1 and CDR2: SGHTA, FQGNSA. The CDR3 DNA follows: TGTGCCAGCAGCCCCGGGGACAGGAGGAACACTGAAGCTTTCTTT. This gives the protein CASSPGDRRNTEAFF.

The chain joins TRBV19 to TRBJ1-3; 8 nucleotides line up with TRBD1. From germline, CDR1 is LNHDA and CDR2 SQIVND (reference sequence). Germline trimming cut 5 bases from V and 5 bases from J; bases unmatched to any gene: 8. The CDR3 sequence is 15 residues long. The CDR3 nucleotides read TGTGCCAGTAGTCTCGGACAGGGTGCAAGAAACACCATATATTTT. Amino acid sequence: CASSLGQGARNTIYF.

The genes are TRBV9 and TRBJ2-6; D perhaps matches TRBD2 (5 bases). Per the germline V gene, CDR1 is SGDLS and CDR2 is YYNGEE. Trimming removed 2 bases from V and 3 bases from J, with 15 bases in between. The CDR3 length is 17 residues. The CDR3 bases are TGTGCCAGCAGCGTCGAGCTGGACGCGGGTGGGGCCAACGTCCTGACTTTC. It is translated as CASSVELDAGGANVLTF.

The V gene is TRBV7-6, the J gene TRBJ2-7; 12 bases match TRBD2. The V gene end was trimmed by 3 bases and the J gene end by 6 bases; junction bases not matched to a gene: 21. The CDR3 is made up of 20 amino acids. Germline CDR1 is SGHVS and CDR2 is FNYEAQ. CDR3 sequence (DNA): TGTGCCAGCAGCTTTCGCCCGAGTCGGACTAGCGGGGCGGTAGATTCCGAGCAGTACTTC. Translated, it gives CASSFRPSRTSGAVDSEQYF.

The chain is built from TRBV9 and TRBJ2-1; TRBD2 aligns across 11 bases. The CDR3 is made up of 16 amino acids. V lost 0 bases to trimming and J lost 2 bases; unmatched junction nucleotides: 1. Germline loops: CDR1 SGDLS, CDR2 YYNGEE. The CDR3 region is CASSVATSGTYNEQFF. The DNA for the CDR3 is TGTGCCAGCAGCGTAGCGACTAGCGGGACCTACAATGAGCAGTTCTTC.

This clone was seen just once. J is TRBJ2-2 and V is TRBV19; no definite D call. Deletions cut 2 bases from V and 9 bases from J, with 7 bases between. The CDR3 is made up of 12 amino acids. The germline gives CDR1 LNHDA, CDR2 SQIVND (reference sequence). This chain's CDR3 is CASSIWQRELFF. CDR3 nucleotide sequence: TGTGCCAGTAGTATATGGCAACGGGAGCTGTTTTTT.

The J gene is TRBJ1-2, the V gene TRBV19; 8 bases are a match to TRBD1. This CDR3 is built from 15 residues. V lost 4 bases to trimming and J lost 4 bases; unmatched junction nucleotides: 8. Germline-derived CDR1 and CDR2 are LNHDA and SQIVND (reference sequence). The CDR3 sequence: CASSSDGQGPYGYTF. The CDR3 DNA sequence: TGTGCCAGTAGTAGCGACGGACAGGGCCCCTATGGCTACACCTTC. Variable domain in full (rest from reference TRBV19 and TRBJ1-2): DGGITQSPKYLFRKEGQNVTLSCEQNLNHDAMYWYRQDPGQGLRLIYYSQIVNDFQKGDIAEGYSVSREKKESFPLTVTSAQKNPTAFYLCASSSDGQGPYGYTFGSGTRLTVV.

The V and J genes are TRBV3-1 (or the pseudogene TRBV3-2) and TRBJ1-6; D is possibly TRBD1 (5 bases). The V end lost 4 bases, the J end lost 3 bases, and 10 bases lay between the germline ends. Germline CDR1 LGHDT, CDR2 YNNKEL (reference sequence). This CDR3 is 15 amino acids long. CDR3 sequence reads: CASSRQGNYNSPLHF. Written as DNA, the CDR3 is TGTGCCAGCAGCCGCCAGGGCAACTATAATTCACCCCTCCACTTT.